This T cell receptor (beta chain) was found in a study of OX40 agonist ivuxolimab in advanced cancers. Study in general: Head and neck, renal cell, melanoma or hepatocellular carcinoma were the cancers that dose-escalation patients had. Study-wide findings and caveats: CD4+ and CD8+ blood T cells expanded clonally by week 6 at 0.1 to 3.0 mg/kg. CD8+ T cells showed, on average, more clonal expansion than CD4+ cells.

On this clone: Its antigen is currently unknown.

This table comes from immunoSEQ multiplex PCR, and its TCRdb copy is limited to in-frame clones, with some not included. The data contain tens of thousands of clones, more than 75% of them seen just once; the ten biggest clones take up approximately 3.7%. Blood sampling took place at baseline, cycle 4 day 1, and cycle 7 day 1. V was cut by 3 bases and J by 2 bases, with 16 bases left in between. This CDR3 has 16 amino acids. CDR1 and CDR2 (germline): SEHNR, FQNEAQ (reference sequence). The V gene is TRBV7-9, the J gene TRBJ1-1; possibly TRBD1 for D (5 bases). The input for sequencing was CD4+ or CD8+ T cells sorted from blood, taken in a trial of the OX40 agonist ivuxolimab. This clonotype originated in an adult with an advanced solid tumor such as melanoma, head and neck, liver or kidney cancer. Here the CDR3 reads CASSLGGRGSNTEAFF. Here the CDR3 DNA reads TGTGCCAGCAGCTTGGGAGGGCGGGGGTCCAACACTGAAGCTTTCTTT.